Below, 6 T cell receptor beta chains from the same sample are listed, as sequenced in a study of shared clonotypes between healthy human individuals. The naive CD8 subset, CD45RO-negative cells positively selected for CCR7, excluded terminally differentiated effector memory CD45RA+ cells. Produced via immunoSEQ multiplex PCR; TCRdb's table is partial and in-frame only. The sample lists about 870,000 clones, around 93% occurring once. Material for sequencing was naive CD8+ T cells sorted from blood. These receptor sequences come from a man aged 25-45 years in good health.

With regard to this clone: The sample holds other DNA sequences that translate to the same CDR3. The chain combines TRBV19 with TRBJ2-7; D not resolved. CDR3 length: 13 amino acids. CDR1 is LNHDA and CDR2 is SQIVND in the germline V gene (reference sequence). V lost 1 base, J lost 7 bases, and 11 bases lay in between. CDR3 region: CASSIGPAGEQYF. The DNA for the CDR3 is TGTGCCAGTAGTATAGGCCCAGCTGGGGAGCAGTACTTC. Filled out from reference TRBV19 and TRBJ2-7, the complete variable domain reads DGGITQSPKYLFRKEGQNVTLSCEQNLNHDAMYWYRQDPGQGLRLIYYSQIVNDFQKGDIAEGYSVSREKKESFPLTVTSAQKNPTAFYLCASSIGPAGEQYFGPGTRLTVT.

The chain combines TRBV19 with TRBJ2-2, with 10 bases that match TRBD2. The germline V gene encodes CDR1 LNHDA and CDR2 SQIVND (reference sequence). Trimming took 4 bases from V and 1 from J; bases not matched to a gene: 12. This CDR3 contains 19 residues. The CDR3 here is CASSSPSSGSMGNTGELFF. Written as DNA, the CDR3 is TGTGCCAGTAGTAGTCCGTCTAGCGGGAGTATGGGGAACACCGGGGAGCTGTTTTTT. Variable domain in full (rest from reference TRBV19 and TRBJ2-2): DGGITQSPKYLFRKEGQNVTLSCEQNLNHDAMYWYRQDPGQGLRLIYYSQIVNDFQKGDIAEGYSVSREKKESFPLTVTSAQKNPTAFYLCASSSPSSGSMGNTGELFFGEGSRLTVL.

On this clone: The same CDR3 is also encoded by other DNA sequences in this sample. The CDR3 DNA is TGTGCCAGCAGCGCGGAGGGACAGGGACCCTACGAGCAGTACTTC. Encoded protein: CASSAEGQGPYEQYF. The J gene is TRBJ2-7, the V gene TRBV9, with 9 bases aligning to TRBD1. V was clipped by 3 bases and J by 2 bases; unmatched bases: 6. Germline CDR1 reads SGDLS; CDR2 reads YYNGEE. The CDR3 extends over 15 amino acids.

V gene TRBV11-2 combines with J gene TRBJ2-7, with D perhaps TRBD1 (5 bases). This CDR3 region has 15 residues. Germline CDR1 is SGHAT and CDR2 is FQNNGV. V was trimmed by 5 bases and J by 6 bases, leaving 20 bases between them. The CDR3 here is CASSPHRRGSGEQYF. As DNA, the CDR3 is TGTGCCAGCAGCCCGCATAGAAGGGGATCGGGCGAGCAGTACTTC.

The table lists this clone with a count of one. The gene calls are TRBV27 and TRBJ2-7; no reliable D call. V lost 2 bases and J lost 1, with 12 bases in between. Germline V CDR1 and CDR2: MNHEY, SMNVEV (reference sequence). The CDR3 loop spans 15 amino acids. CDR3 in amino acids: CASSLQSISSYEQYF. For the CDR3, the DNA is TGTGCCAGCAGTTTACAGAGCATTTCATCCTACGAGCAGTACTTC.

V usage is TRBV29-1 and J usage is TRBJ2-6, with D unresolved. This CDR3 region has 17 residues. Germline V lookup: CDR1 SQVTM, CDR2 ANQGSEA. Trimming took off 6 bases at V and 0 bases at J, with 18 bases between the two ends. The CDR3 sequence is CSVGLKDPLSGANVLTF. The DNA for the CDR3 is TGCAGCGTGGGTTTGAAGGACCCACTCTCTGGGGCCAACGTCCTGACTTTC.